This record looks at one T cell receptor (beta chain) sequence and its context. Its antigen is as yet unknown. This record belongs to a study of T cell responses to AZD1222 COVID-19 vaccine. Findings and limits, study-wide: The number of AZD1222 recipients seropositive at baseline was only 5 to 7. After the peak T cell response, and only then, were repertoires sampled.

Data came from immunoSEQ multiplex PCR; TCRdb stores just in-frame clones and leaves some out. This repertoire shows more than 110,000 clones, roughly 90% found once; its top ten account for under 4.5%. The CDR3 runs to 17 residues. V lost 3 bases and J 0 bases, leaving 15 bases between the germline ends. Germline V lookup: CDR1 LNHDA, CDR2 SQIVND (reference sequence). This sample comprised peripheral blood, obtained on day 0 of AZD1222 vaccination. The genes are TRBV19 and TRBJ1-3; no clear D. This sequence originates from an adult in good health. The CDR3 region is CASSISSTGFSGNTIYF. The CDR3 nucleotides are TGTGCCAGTAGTATTTCCTCGACGGGCTTCTCTGGAAACACCATATATTTT.